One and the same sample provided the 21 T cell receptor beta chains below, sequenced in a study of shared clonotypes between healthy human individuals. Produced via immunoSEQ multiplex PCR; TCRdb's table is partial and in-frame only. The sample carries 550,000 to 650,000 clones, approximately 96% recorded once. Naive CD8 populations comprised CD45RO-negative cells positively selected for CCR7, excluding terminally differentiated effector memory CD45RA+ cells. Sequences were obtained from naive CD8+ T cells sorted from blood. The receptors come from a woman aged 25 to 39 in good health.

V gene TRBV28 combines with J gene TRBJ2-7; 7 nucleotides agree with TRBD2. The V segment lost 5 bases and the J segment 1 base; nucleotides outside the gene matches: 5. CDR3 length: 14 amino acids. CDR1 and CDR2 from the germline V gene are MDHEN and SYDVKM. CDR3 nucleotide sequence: TGTGCCAGCAGTCCTTTGGGAGGGTCCTACGAGCAGTACTTC. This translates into CASSPLGGSYEQYF.

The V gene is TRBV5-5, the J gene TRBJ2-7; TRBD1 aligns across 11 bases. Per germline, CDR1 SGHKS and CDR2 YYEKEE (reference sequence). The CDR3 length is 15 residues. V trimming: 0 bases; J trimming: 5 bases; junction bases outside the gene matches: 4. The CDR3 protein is CASSLERTGGHEQYF. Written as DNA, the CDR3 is TGTGCCAGCAGCTTGGAAAGGACAGGGGGCCACGAGCAGTACTTC.

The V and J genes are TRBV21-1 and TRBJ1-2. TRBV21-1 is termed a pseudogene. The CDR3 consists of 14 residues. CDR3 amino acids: CASSWGPEGCGYTF. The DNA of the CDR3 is TGTGCCAGCAGCTGGGGTCCCGAGGGCTGTGGCTACACCTTC.

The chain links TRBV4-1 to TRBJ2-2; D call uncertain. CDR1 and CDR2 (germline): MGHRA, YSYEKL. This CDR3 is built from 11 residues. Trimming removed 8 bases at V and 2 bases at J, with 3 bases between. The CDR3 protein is CASSNTGELFF. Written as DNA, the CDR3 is TGCGCCAGCTCTAACACCGGGGAGCTGTTTTTT.

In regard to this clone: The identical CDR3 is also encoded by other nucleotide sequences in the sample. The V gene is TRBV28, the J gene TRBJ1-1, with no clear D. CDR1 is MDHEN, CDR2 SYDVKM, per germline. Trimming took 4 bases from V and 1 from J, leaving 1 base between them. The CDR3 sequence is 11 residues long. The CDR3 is CASSSNTEAFF. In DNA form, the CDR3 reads TGTGCCAGCAGTTCGAACACTGAAGCTTTCTTT.

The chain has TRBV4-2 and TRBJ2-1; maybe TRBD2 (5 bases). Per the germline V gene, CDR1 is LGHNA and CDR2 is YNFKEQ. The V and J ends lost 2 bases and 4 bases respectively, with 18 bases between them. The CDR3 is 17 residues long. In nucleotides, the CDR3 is TGTGCCAGCAGCCAAAGTTTAATGGGAGAGGGTTACAATGAGCAGTTCTTC. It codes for CASSQSLMGEGYNEQFF.

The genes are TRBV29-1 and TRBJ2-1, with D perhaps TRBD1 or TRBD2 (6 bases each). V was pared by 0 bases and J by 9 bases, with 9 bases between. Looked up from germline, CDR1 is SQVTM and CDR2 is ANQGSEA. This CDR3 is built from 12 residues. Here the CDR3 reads CSVEDWGAEQFF. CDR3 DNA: TGCAGCGTTGAAGATTGGGGGGCTGAGCAGTTCTTC.

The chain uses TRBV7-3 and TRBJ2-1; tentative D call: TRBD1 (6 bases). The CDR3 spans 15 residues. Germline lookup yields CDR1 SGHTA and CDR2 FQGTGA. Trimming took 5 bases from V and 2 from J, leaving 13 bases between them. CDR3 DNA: TGTGCCAGCAGCCCCACAGGGTCCCCCTACAATGAGCAGTTCTTC. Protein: CASSPTGSPYNEQFF.

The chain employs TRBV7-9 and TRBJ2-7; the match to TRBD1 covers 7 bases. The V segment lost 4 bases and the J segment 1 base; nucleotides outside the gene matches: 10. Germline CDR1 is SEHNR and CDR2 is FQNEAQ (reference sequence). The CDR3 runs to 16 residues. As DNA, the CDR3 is TGTGCCAGCAGCTCGGACCGGGACAGTCTTTCCTACGAGCAGTACTTC. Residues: CASSSDRDSLSYEQYF.

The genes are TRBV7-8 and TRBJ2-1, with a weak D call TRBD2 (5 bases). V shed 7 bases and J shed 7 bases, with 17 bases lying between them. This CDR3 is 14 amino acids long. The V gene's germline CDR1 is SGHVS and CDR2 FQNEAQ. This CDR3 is CASTRTAGGNEQFF. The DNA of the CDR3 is TGTGCCAGCACCAGGACGGCGGGCGGGAATGAGCAGTTCTTC.

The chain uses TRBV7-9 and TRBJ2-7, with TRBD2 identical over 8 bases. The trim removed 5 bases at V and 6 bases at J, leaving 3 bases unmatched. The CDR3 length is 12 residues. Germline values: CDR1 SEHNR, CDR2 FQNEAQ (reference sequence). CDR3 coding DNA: TGTGCCAGCAGCACGGGGACTAGCGAGCAGTACTTC. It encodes CASSTGTSEQYF.

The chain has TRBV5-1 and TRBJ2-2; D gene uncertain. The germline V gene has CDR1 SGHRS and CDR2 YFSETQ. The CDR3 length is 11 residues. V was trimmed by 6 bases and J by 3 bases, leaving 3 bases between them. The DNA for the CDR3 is TGCGCCAGCACTTACACCGGGGAGCTGTTTTTT. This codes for CASTYTGELFF.

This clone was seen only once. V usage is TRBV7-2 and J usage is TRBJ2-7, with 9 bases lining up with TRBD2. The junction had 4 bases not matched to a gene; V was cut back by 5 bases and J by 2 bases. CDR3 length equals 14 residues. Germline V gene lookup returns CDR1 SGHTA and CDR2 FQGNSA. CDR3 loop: CASSPSGAPYEQYF. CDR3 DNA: TGTGCCAGCAGCCCTAGCGGGGCCCCCTACGAGCAGTACTTC.

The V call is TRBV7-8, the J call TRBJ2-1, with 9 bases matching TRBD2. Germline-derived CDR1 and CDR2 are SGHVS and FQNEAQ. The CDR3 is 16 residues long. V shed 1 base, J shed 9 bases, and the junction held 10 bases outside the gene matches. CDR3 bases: TGTGCCAGCAGCTTAGTGGATAGCGGGAGTGGAACTGAGCAGTTCTTC. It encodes CASSLVDSGSGTEQFF.

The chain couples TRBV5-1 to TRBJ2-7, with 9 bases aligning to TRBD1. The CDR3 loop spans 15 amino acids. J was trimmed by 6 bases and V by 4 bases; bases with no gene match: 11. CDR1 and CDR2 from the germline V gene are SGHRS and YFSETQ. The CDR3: CASSHRDRAVSEQYF. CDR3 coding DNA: TGCGCCAGCAGCCACCGGGACAGGGCGGTTAGCGAGCAGTACTTC. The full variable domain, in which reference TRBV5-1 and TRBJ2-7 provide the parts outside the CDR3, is KAGVTQTPRYLIKTRGQQVTLSCSPISGHRSVSWYQQTPGQGLQFLFEYFSETQRNKGNFPGRFSGRQFSNSRSEMNVSTLELGDSALYLCASSHRDRAVSEQYFGPGTRLTVT.

The CDR3 here is CASSQTGGRGYGYTF. CDR3 in DNA: TGCGCCAGCAGCCAAACAGGGGGCCGTGGCTATGGCTACACCTTC. This sequence joins TRBV23-1 and TRBJ1-2; TRBD1 agrees at 9 bases. TRBV23-1 is noted as an ORF with a role that remains uncertain. The trim removed 6 bases at V and 4 bases at J, leaving 9 bases unmatched. The CDR3 contains 15 residues.

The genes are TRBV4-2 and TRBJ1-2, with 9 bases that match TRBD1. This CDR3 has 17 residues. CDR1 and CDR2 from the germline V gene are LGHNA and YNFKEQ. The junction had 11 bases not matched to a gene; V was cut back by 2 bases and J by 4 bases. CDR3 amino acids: CASSQSGQGQDGYGYTF. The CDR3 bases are TGTGCCAGCAGCCAATCGGGACAGGGCCAGGACGGCTATGGCTACACCTTC.

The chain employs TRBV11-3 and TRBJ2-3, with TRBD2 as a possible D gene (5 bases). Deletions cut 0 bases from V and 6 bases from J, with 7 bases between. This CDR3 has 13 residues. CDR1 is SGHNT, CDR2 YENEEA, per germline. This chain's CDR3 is CASSLDRGDTQYF. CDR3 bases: TGTGCCAGCAGCTTAGATCGAGGGGATACGCAGTATTTT.

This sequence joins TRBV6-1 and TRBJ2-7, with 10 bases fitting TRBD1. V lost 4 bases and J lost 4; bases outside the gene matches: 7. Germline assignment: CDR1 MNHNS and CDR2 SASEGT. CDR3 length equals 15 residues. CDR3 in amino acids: CASSGLRDRGYEQYF. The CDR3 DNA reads TGTGCCAGCAGTGGCCTCCGGGACAGGGGATACGAGCAGTACTTC.

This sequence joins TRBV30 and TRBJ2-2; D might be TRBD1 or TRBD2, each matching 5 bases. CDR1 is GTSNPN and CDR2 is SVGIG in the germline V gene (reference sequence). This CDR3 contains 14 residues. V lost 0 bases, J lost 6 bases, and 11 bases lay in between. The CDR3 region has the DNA TGTGCCTGGAGTGTCGGGGTAGGGGCCGGGGAGCTGTTTTTT. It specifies CAWSVGVGAGELFF.

In DNA form, the CDR3 reads TGTGCCAGCAGAATAGGGGGGTCGGGCACTGAAGCTTTCTTT. This encodes CASRIGGSGTEAFF. This sequence joins TRBV27 and TRBJ1-1; weak D call: TRBD1 (6 bases). CDR3 size: 14 residues. The ends were cut back, 6 bases at V and 4 bases at J, with 15 bases in the middle. The germline gives CDR1 MNHEY, CDR2 SMNVEV (reference sequence).